These 18 T cell receptor beta chains share one sample of origin, sequenced in a study of human T cells and chemical hapten exposure. TCRdb independently ran MiXCR on the RACE reads; one entry per CDR3 protein. This repertoire shows roughly 190,000 distinct CDR3 sequences, under 25% found once; its top ten account for 6.7%. Time point noted: patch test 1, 2 weeks after DPC sensitization. Sample treatment: therapeutic diphenylcyclopropenone sensitization with weekly scalp DPC. The sample consisted of whole blood, taken in connection with sensitization to the hapten diphenylcyclopropenone (DPC). Receptor source: a woman in her 50s with alopecia areata. Some clones in this sample may be carry-over from other donors' samples.

This clonotype has more than one count but fewer than ten. This chain links TRBV20-1 with TRBJ2-7; D call uncertain. CDR3 length: 11 amino acids. Trimming removed 6 bases at V and 9 bases at J, with 15 bases between. Germline values: CDR1 DFQATT, CDR2 SNEGSKA (reference sequence). Here the CDR3 reads CSASLDPGQYF. The CDR3 DNA sequence: TGCAGTGCCTCGCTGGACCCGGGGCAGTACTTC.

V usage is TRBV7-9 and J usage is TRBJ2-1, with 9 bases that match TRBD2. Germline V lookup: CDR1 SEHNR, CDR2 FQNEAQ (reference sequence). The CDR3 loop spans 17 amino acids. The trim removed 1 base at V and 10 bases at J, leaving 14 bases unmatched. The CDR3 region is CASSLVWRGGLEEEQFF. In nucleotides, the CDR3 is TGTGCCAGCAGCTTAGTATGGCGGGGGGGCCTAGAGGAAGAGCAGTTCTTC. The full variable domain, rest sourced from reference TRBV7-9 and TRBJ2-1, is DTGVSQNPRHKITKRGQNVTFRCDPISEHNRLYWYRQTLGQGPEFLTYFQNEAQLEKSRLLSDRFSAERPKGSFSTLEIQRTEQGDSAMYLCASSLVWRGGLEEEQFFGPGTRLTVL.

This clonotype appeared a few times. J is TRBJ2-1 and V is TRBV9, with D possibly matching TRBD2 (5 bases). The CDR3 contains 15 residues. Germline CDR1 and CDR2: SGDLS and YYNGEE. V lost 0 bases, J lost 5 bases, and 12 bases lay in between. The CDR3 reads CASSVAISANNEQFF. CDR3 DNA sequence: TGTGCCAGCAGCGTAGCTATTAGCGCAAACAATGAGCAGTTCTTC.

The V call is TRBV7-2, the J call TRBJ1-2; no clear D gene. From germline, CDR1 is SGHTA and CDR2 FQGNSA. Trimming left V 3 bases short and J 4 bases short, with 9 bases between. The CDR3 extends over 13 amino acids. As DNA, the CDR3 is TGTGCCAGCAGCTTCCCAGAAGGCTATGGCTACACCTTC. This encodes CASSFPEGYGYTF.

The rearrangement links TRBV5-5 to TRBJ2-3, with D hard to call. Germline CDR1 reads SGHKS; CDR2 reads YYEKEE (reference sequence). The CDR3 totals 14 residues. Trimming shortened V by 4 bases and J by 0 bases, and 9 bases separated the two germline ends. DNA of the CDR3: TGTGCCAGCAGCCGTCAGGATAGCACAGATACGCAGTATTTT. Its translation is CASSRQDSTDTQYF.

Written as DNA, the CDR3 is TGCAGCGTCGGGCAGGCCTACAATGAGCAGTTCTTC. This encodes CSVGQAYNEQFF. The chain couples TRBV29-1 to TRBJ2-1; D uncertain. Deletions cut 6 bases from V and 2 bases from J, with 8 bases between. The CDR3 has 12 residues. Germline V CDR1 and CDR2: SQVTM, ANQGSEA.

This clonotype occurred a few times. This chain links TRBV11-2 with TRBJ2-7; the match to TRBD1 covers 9 bases. Germline assignment: CDR1 SGHAT and CDR2 FQNNGV. The CDR3 spans 13 residues. With 3 bases clipped from V and 9 bases from J, the junction kept 6 bases outside the gene matches. The CDR3 loop is CASSFGQGRGQYF. CDR3 in DNA: TGTGCCAGCAGCTTCGGACAGGGGCGGGGGCAGTACTTC.

This clonotype was picked up a small number of times. V gene TRBV5-1 combines with J gene TRBJ2-3; D tentatively fits TRBD1 or TRBD2 (5 bases each). V shed 0 bases and J shed 4 bases, with 18 bases lying between them. CDR1 and CDR2 from the germline V gene are SGHRS and YFSETQ. This CDR3 comprises 17 residues. CDR3 DNA: TGCGCCAGCAGCTTGGAGGGACGCGGCTCAGCGGCAGATACGCAGTATTTT. This gives the protein CASSLEGRGSAADTQYF.

This clonotype has just a few counts. J is TRBJ1-2 and V is TRBV7-9, with D hard to call. Germline CDR1 SEHNR, CDR2 FQNEAQ (reference sequence). This CDR3 is 13 amino acids long. Trimming cost V 5 bases and J 4 bases, with 11 bases left between them. CDR3 nucleotides: TGTGCCAGCAGCCCTGGACGGGGCTATGGCTACACCTTC. It codes for CASSPGRGYGYTF.

This clonotype has just one count. CDR3 amino acids: CASSLGLAGEIDTQYF. CDR3 coding DNA: TGTGCCAGCAGCTTGGGACTAGCGGGAGAGATAGATACGCAGTATTTT. V usage is TRBV5-4 and J usage is TRBJ2-3, with 12 bases lining up with TRBD2. The germline CDR1 and CDR2 sequences are SGHNT and YYREEE (reference sequence). V dropped 0 bases and J dropped 5; count of bases not matched to a gene: 4. The CDR3 runs to 16 residues.

The V call is TRBV20-1, the J call TRBJ2-2, with D unclear. The CDR3 sequence is 13 residues long. Germline values: CDR1 DFQATT, CDR2 SNEGSKA (reference sequence). The V gene lost 5 bases and the J gene lost 4 bases, with 11 bases spanning the gap. CDR3 nucleotides: TGCAGTGCTTTCCGGGCCTTCACCGGGGAGCTGTTTTTT. This translates into CSAFRAFTGELFF.

This clonotype is a singleton in its sample. The chain carries TRBV12-3 or TRBV12-4 and TRBJ1-4, with D unresolved. V was shortened by 2 bases and J by 8 bases, with 12 bases between the two germline ends. The CDR3 is 14 amino acids. The CDR3 region is CASSLTGVDEKLFF. The DNA of the CDR3 is TGTGCCAGCAGTTTAACGGGAGTCGACGAAAAACTGTTTTTT.

The V gene is TRBV12-3 or TRBV12-4, the J gene TRBJ2-7, with D unresolved. The CDR3 has 9 residues. Trimming left V 7 bases short and J 2 bases short, with 0 bases between. CDR3 protein: CASTYEQYF. CDR3 bases: TGTGCCAGCACCTACGAGCAGTACTTC.

The V and J genes are TRBV5-1 and TRBJ2-5; possible D gene TRBD1, 5 bases. CDR3 size: 15 residues. Germline values: CDR1 SGHRS, CDR2 YFSETQ. Trimming stripped 5 bases from V and 2 bases from J, with 16 bases between. In nucleotides, the CDR3 is TGCGCCAGCAGTCAAAATACAGGATCTCAAGAGACCCAGTACTTC. Translating it yields CASSQNTGSQETQYF.

A few counts support this clonotype. V usage is TRBV7-9 and J usage is TRBJ1-4, with D perhaps TRBD1 (5 bases). Trimming left V 5 bases short and J 8 bases short, with 15 bases between. The germline gives CDR1 SEHNR, CDR2 FQNEAQ (reference sequence). The CDR3 totals 14 residues. CDR3 in amino acids: CASSPGIAPEKLFF. CDR3 sequence (DNA): TGTGCCAGCAGCCCAGGGATAGCCCCCGAAAAACTGTTTTTT. The variable domain in full, completed from reference TRBV7-9 and TRBJ1-4, reads DTGVSQNPRHKITKRGQNVTFRCDPISEHNRLYWYRQTLGQGPEFLTYFQNEAQLEKSRLLSDRFSAERPKGSFSTLEIQRTEQGDSAMYLCASSPGIAPEKLFFGSGTQLSVL.

This clonotype was seen many times. V usage is TRBV7-2 and J usage is TRBJ2-1; 8 nucleotides align to TRBD2. Germline V CDR1 and CDR2: SGHTA, FQGNSA. This CDR3 region has 16 residues. The V segment lost 0 bases and the J segment 4 bases; nucleotides outside the gene matches: 5. This CDR3 is CASSLAPTSGYNEQFF. The CDR3 DNA sequence: TGTGCCAGCAGCTTAGCGCCCACTAGCGGATACAATGAGCAGTTCTTC.

The rearrangement joins TRBV5-6 to TRBJ2-1, with a weak D call TRBD1 (6 bases). V lost 5 bases to trimming and J lost 4 bases, with 22 bases between them. CDR1 is SGHDT and CDR2 is YYEEEE in the germline V gene. The length of the CDR3 is 17 residues. CDR3 coding DNA: TGTGCCAGCAGACATAGATCCGGGACACTTACTTACAATGAGCAGTTCTTC. Its protein is CASRHRSGTLTYNEQFF. The whole variable domain, filled in from reference TRBV5-6 and TRBJ2-1, reads DAGVTQSPTHLIKTRGQQVTLRCSPKSGHDTVSWYQQALGQGPQFIFQYYEEEERQRGNFPDRFSGHQFPNYSSELNVNALLLGDSALYLCASRHRSGTLTYNEQFFGPGTRLTVL.

The genes are TRBV11-2 and TRBJ2-2; 7 bases map to TRBD1. Germline V gene lookup returns CDR1 SGHAT and CDR2 FQNNGV. V shed 1 base, J shed 4 bases, and the junction held 9 bases outside the gene matches. The CDR3 contains 17 residues. CDR3 residues: CASSLVLQGVITGELFF. The CDR3 bases are TGTGCCAGCAGCTTAGTGTTGCAGGGGGTCATCACCGGGGAGCTGTTTTTT.